These 29 T cell receptor beta chains were sequenced from one sample in a study of T cells in localized non-small cell lung cancer. Profiled with immunoSEQ multiplex PCR; TCRdb holds only in-frame clones, not every one. Seen here are approximately 41,000 clones, 86% observed once, and the top ten hold more than 5.5%. The sequenced sample was peripheral blood mononuclear cells, obtained before any cancer treatment. The receptors shown here come from a male donor at least 60 years old with stage II lung adenocarcinoma.

This rearrangement joins TRBV4-3 to TRBJ2-1, with a tentative D call TRBD2 (5 bases). Germline lookup yields CDR1 LGHNA and CDR2 YSLEER. The V and J ends lost 3 bases and 6 bases respectively, with 9 bases between them. This CDR3 is 13 amino acids long. The CDR3 coding sequence is TGCGCCAGCAGCCAGAGGACTGGCAATGAGCAGTTCTTC. Protein sequence: CASSQRTGNEQFF.

The V and J genes are TRBV2 and TRBJ1-2, with D unclear. In germline, CDR1 is SNHLY, CDR2 FYNNEI. V was pared by 4 bases and J by 5 bases, with 5 bases between. There are 11 residues in the CDR3. The CDR3 here is CASSAEYGYTF. Here the CDR3 DNA reads TGTGCCAGCAGTGCGGAATATGGCTACACCTTC. Drawing the rest from reference TRBV2 and TRBJ1-2, the complete variable domain is EPEVTQTPSHQVTQMGQEVILRCVPISNHLYFYWYRQILGQKVEFLVSFYNNEISEKSEIFDDQFSVERPDGSNFTLKIRSTKLEDSAMYFCASSAEYGYTFGSGTRLTVV.

The rearrangement uses TRBV7-3 and TRBJ2-3, with 9 bases matching TRBD2. This CDR3 is 15 amino acids long. With 5 bases clipped from V and 2 bases from J, the junction kept 5 bases outside the gene matches. CDR1 SGHTA and CDR2 FQGTGA come from the germline V gene. The DNA of the CDR3 is TGTGCCAGCAGCCCCCTAGCGGGACCCACAGATACGCAGTATTTT. This encodes CASSPLAGPTDTQYF.

The chain is built from TRBV7-6 and TRBJ1-3; a weak D match, TRBD1 (5 bases). Trimming left V 1 base short and J 0 bases short, with 16 bases between. The CDR3 consists of 18 residues. Germline loops: CDR1 SGHVS, CDR2 FNYEAQ. CDR3 protein: CASSLGPGPERSGNTIYF. The DNA for the CDR3 is TGTGCCAGCAGCTTAGGGCCAGGGCCCGAACGCTCTGGAAACACCATATATTTT.

The chain is built from TRBV5-1 and TRBJ2-2; D is unclear. V lost 1 base and J lost 5, with 9 bases in between. Germline V gene lookup returns CDR1 SGHRS and CDR2 YFSETQ. This CDR3 is 14 amino acids long. The CDR3 region has the DNA TGCGCCAGCAGCTTGCCGCTCCCAACCGGGGAGCTGTTTTTT. Protein sequence: CASSLPLPTGELFF.

The chain joins TRBV7-2 to TRBJ2-1, with 7 nucleotides matching TRBD2. This CDR3 has 16 amino acids. Germline trimming cut 5 bases from V and 6 bases from J; bases unmatched to any gene: 13. CDR1 is SGHTA, CDR2 FQGNSA, per germline. CDR3 amino acids: CASSVTFAGASNEQFF. The CDR3, as DNA: TGTGCCAGCAGCGTAACCTTTGCGGGAGCCAGCAATGAGCAGTTCTTC.

The chain couples TRBV7-2 to TRBJ1-1; D is ambiguous. There are 16 residues in the CDR3. Looked up from germline, CDR1 is SGHTA and CDR2 is FQGNSA. Trimming pared 3 bases from V and 4 bases from J, leaving 18 bases between. CDR3 residues: CASSLSRFVVGTEAFF. In nucleotides, the CDR3 is TGTGCCAGCAGCTTGTCTCGATTCGTGGTGGGCACTGAAGCTTTCTTT.

The chain couples TRBV10-3 to TRBJ1-2; 10 positions agree with TRBD1. The CDR3 sequence is 17 residues long. CDR1 ENHRY and CDR2 SYGVKD come from the germline V gene. Trimming at V came to 0 bases and at J to 6 bases, leaving 10 bases not matched to a gene. CDR3 region: CAISESWYRQGANGYTF. In DNA form, the CDR3 reads TGTGCCATCAGTGAGTCCTGGTACAGACAGGGGGCTAATGGCTACACCTTC.

The V call is TRBV6-5, the J call TRBJ2-7, with 10 bases lining up with TRBD2. The germline gives CDR1 MNHEY, CDR2 SVGAGI. Trimming at V came to 0 bases and at J to 2 bases, leaving 4 bases not matched to a gene. There are 16 residues in the CDR3. The CDR3 DNA follows: TGTGCCAGCAGTTACTCAGGAGCGGGAGGGCCCTACGAGCAGTACTTC. Amino acids: CASSYSGAGGPYEQYF.

This chain uses TRBV6-6 with TRBJ1-1; 7 bases are shared with TRBD1. The CDR3 covers 15 residues. The ends lost 5 bases at V and 0 bases at J; junction bases unmatched: 6. Germline V CDR1 and CDR2: MNHNY, SVGAGI (reference sequence). CDR3: CASSSDRAMNTEAFF. DNA for the CDR3: TGTGCCAGCAGTAGTGACAGGGCGATGAACACTGAAGCTTTCTTT.

The gene calls are TRBV5-4 and TRBJ2-1; no firm D call. The length of the CDR3 is 13 residues. Germline V lookup: CDR1 SGHNT, CDR2 YYREEE (reference sequence). Trimming took 4 bases from V and 9 from J, leaving 14 bases between them. In DNA, the CDR3 is TGTGCCAGCAGCACCGGCCCTGTAGGTGAGCAGTTCTTC. Encoded protein: CASSTGPVGEQFF.

This chain joins TRBV6-5 and TRBJ2-7, with TRBD2 matching over 9 bases. Germline CDR1 reads MNHEY; CDR2 reads SVGAGI. Trimming removed 4 bases from V and 5 bases from J; junction bases left unmatched: 9. The CDR3 consists of 15 residues. CDR3 DNA: TGTGCCAGCAGTTCCCTCTGGGCGGGAGGGAACGAGCAGTACTTC. Encoded protein: CASSSLWAGGNEQYF.

In its sample, this clone was seen a few times. This chain uses TRBV7-2 with TRBJ2-7; 12 nucleotides agree with TRBD2. CDR3 length: 18 residues. Germline V gene sequence: CDR1 SGHTA, CDR2 FQGNSA. Unmatched junction bases numbered 11, after V lost 5 bases and J lost 0 bases. This chain's CDR3 is CASSAGLAGRLLSYEQYF. CDR3 in DNA: TGTGCCAGCAGCGCGGGACTAGCGGGTCGTCTTCTCTCCTACGAGCAGTACTTC. Based on the CDR3 plus reference TRBV7-2 and TRBJ2-7, the full variable domain is GAGVSQSPSNKVTEKGKDVELRCDPISGHTALYWYRQSLGQGLEFLIYFQGNSAPDKSGLPSDRFSAERTGGSVSTLTIQRTQQEDSAVYLCASSAGLAGRLLSYEQYFGPGTRLTVT.

The rearrangement joins TRBV5-1 to TRBJ2-1; unclear D gene. CDR1 and CDR2 (germline): SGHRS, YFSETQ. The CDR3 is 16 residues long. Trimming took off 4 bases at V and 8 bases at J, with 22 bases between the two ends. CDR3 in DNA: TGCGCCAGCAGCCTTCAACCGGGTCAAAAATCGGATGAGCAGTTCTTC. Translating it yields CASSLQPGQKSDEQFF.

This chain connects TRBV5-1 to TRBJ2-1; TRBD2 matches 10 bases. The CDR3 length is 16 residues. V lost 4 bases to trimming and J lost 8 bases; unmatched junction nucleotides: 12. Looked up from germline, CDR1 is SGHRS and CDR2 is YFSETQ. CDR3 loop: CASSGEAGGPTDEQFF. Written as DNA, the CDR3 is TGCGCCAGCAGCGGGGAAGCGGGAGGGCCGACGGATGAGCAGTTCTTC.

V and J are TRBV6-4 and TRBJ2-1, with D hard to call. The CDR3 has 15 amino acids. The germline V and J ends were trimmed by 7 bases and 9 bases, with 22 bases remaining between them. Germline assignment: CDR1 MRHNA and CDR2 SNTAGT. This CDR3 reads CASTISPALKTEQFF. The CDR3, as DNA: TGTGCCAGCACCATCTCACCCGCGCTGAAGACTGAGCAGTTCTTC.

By proportion, this clone is medium-sized. The CDR3 protein is CASSPRTYGEQYF. CDR3 sequence (DNA): TGTGCCAGCAGCCCGAGGACCTACGGGGAGCAGTACTTC. The rearrangement links TRBV11-2 to TRBJ2-7, with D hard to call. V shed 5 bases and J shed 7 bases, with 15 bases lying between them. The CDR3 spans 13 residues. The germline gives CDR1 SGHAT, CDR2 FQNNGV.

The CDR3 coding sequence is TGTGCCAGCAGCACCAGCAGGGGCCAGAGCCACAATGAGCAGTTCTTC. Its translation is CASSTSRGQSHNEQFF. The chain is built from TRBV7-2 and TRBJ2-1; D is possibly TRBD1 (6 bases). The CDR3 contains 16 residues. V lost 5 bases, J lost 5 bases, and 19 bases lay in between. Per germline, CDR1 SGHTA and CDR2 FQGNSA.

V gene TRBV27 combines with J gene TRBJ1-1, with D hard to call. Per the germline V gene, CDR1 is MNHEY and CDR2 is SMNVEV (reference sequence). V lost 6 bases and J lost 0, with 11 bases in between. CDR3 length equals 14 residues. The CDR3: CASSPPGLNTEAFF. The CDR3 coding sequence is TGTGCCAGCAGCCCCCCCGGGTTGAACACTGAAGCTTTCTTT.

This chain uses TRBV19 with TRBJ1-5; tentative D call: TRBD1 (6 bases). Deletions cut 6 bases from V and 0 bases from J, with 18 bases between. This CDR3 region has 17 residues. Per the germline V gene, CDR1 is LNHDA and CDR2 is SQIVND (reference sequence). The CDR3 DNA reads as TGTGCCAGTAGCCTGGCGGGACACTATATTAGCAATCAGCCCCAGCATTTT. Its protein product is CASSLAGHYISNQPQHF. The full variable domain, rest sourced from reference TRBV19 and TRBJ1-5, is DGGITQSPKYLFRKEGQNVTLSCEQNLNHDAMYWYRQDPGQGLRLIYYSQIVNDFQKGDIAEGYSVSREKKESFPLTVTSAQKNPTAFYLCASSLAGHYISNQPQHFGDGTRLSIL.

This chain connects TRBV5-1 to TRBJ2-1; maybe TRBD2 (5 bases). Germline CDR1 is SGHRS and CDR2 is YFSETQ. The CDR3 has 12 amino acids. V was pared by 4 bases and J by 10 bases, with 12 bases between. The CDR3, as DNA: TGCGCCAGCAGCGAGGGCATAGACGAGCAGTTCTTC. Translating gives CASSEGIDEQFF.

The chain uses TRBV19 and TRBJ1-2; D is perhaps TRBD1 (5 bases). The CDR3 totals 13 residues. Trimming left V 5 bases short and J 5 bases short, with 12 bases between. The germline V gene encodes CDR1 LNHDA and CDR2 SQIVND (reference sequence). DNA for the CDR3: TGTGCCAGTAGTCCGGGACGGAGTTATGGCTACACCTTC. Translated: CASSPGRSYGYTF.

The genes are TRBV5-4 and TRBJ2-2; D unclear. CDR1 is SGHNT, CDR2 YYREEE, per germline (reference sequence). The CDR3 is 13 residues long. With 3 bases removed from V and 6 bases from J, the gap between germline ends came to 9 bases. The CDR3 DNA is TGTGCCAGCAGCTACCTTACCGCCGGGGAGCTGTTTTTT. Its translation: CASSYLTAGELFF.

The chain couples TRBV14 to TRBJ2-3, with D unresolved. The germline V gene has CDR1 SGHDN and CDR2 FVKESK. CDR3 length: 12 residues. V lost 2 bases and J lost 3, with 3 bases in between. CDR3 nucleotide sequence: TGTGCCAGCAGCCAATGGACAGATACGCAGTATTTT. Encoded protein: CASSQWTDTQYF.

The chain carries TRBV14 and TRBJ2-7; 7 nucleotides agree with TRBD2. Trimming at V came to 4 bases and at J to 6 bases, leaving 6 bases not matched to a gene. This CDR3 region has 13 residues. Germline V gene data show CDR1 as SGHDN and CDR2 as FVKESK. The CDR3 region is CASSPAGVREQYF. The CDR3 bases are TGTGCCAGCAGCCCTGCGGGAGTCCGCGAGCAGTACTTC.

V gene TRBV7-6 combines with J gene TRBJ2-2, with D possibly TRBD2 on 6 matching bases. The germline V gene has CDR1 SGHVS and CDR2 FNYEAQ. This CDR3 is built from 16 residues. V dropped 4 bases and J dropped 4 bases, with 16 bases sitting between them. The CDR3 here is CASSSRGGAFTGELFF. CDR3 DNA sequence: TGTGCCAGCAGCTCCCGAGGCGGGGCATTCACCGGGGAGCTGTTTTTT. The full variable domain, with the rest looked up from reference TRBV7-6 and TRBJ2-2, is GAGVSQSPRYKVTKRGQDVALRCDPISGHVSLYWYRQALGQGPEFLTYFNYEAQQDKSGLPNDRFSAERPEGSISTLTIQRTEQRDSAMYRCASSSRGGAFTGELFFGEGSRLTVL.

This chain connects TRBV27 to TRBJ2-1, with D hard to call. The V gene lost 4 bases and the J gene lost 6 bases, with 16 bases spanning the gap. Germline V CDR1 and CDR2: MNHEY, SMNVEV (reference sequence). CDR3 length equals 15 residues. Here the CDR3 DNA reads TGTGCCAGCAGTTGGTTTACCCCCTCTACCAATGAGCAGTTCTTC. Translating it yields CASSWFTPSTNEQFF.

As regards this clone: The DNA is omitted, as the CDR3 cannot be located on it reliably, and the CDR3 follows TCRdb's listing. The V call is TRBV28, the J call TRBJ1-1; the table's D call TRBD1 went unverified against the DNA. Per germline, CDR1 MDHEN and CDR2 SYDVKM. A total of 15 residues make up the CDR3, ends included. CDR3 loop: CASSTSGQGDTEAFF.

This clone was seen only a few times. The V call is TRBV5-4, the J call TRBJ1-1; 7 bases agree with TRBD1. Germline lookup yields CDR1 SGHNT and CDR2 YYREEE (reference sequence). Losses at the gene ends were 3 bases for V and 4 bases for J; bases not matched to a gene: 6. The CDR3 sequence is 14 residues long. The CDR3 DNA sequence: TGTGCCAGCAGCTGGGGGCGGGACAGCACTGAAGCTTTCTTT. Protein sequence: CASSWGRDSTEAFF.